This T cell receptor (beta chain) comes out of a study of cytomegalovirus exposure and HLA in healthy donors. The PCR employed 60 Vbeta primers together with 13 Jbeta primers. Authors' processing steps: There were tens of millions of unique TCR beta chains by a later count, and approximately 11 million of them were shared. Libraries were prepared by immunoSEQ multiplex PCR; TCRdb keeps only in-frame clonotypes and omits some of them. For V, J and clone size, that table is used; D and trimming come from the DNA. The sample lists roughly 200,000 clones, about 80% occurring once. The CDR3 is made up of 14 amino acids. CDR1 is LNHDA, CDR2 SQIVND, per germline (reference sequence). V shed 5 bases and J shed 6 bases, with 14 bases lying between them.

This sequence joins TRBV19 and TRBJ2-1; maybe TRBD2 (6 bases). Sequencing was performed on PBMCs. The receptor was derived from a woman in her twenties or thirties in good health and CMV-seropositive. The CDR3 bases are TGTGCCAGTAGTCTATGGACTATCCCCAATGAGCAGTTCTTC. Its translation: CASSLWTIPNEQFF.